These T cell receptor beta chains were read from a single sample in a study of regulatory T cells in long-lasting Graves disease. TCRdb re-called the multiplex PCR reads with MiXCR, one entry per CDR3 protein. The table records 450,000 to 700,000 distinct CDR3 sequences, roughly 14% of them present only once. This sample also appeared in a second study, on T cells in Graves' hyperthyroidism and ophthalmopathy.

This material consisted of peripheral blood mononuclear cells (PBMCs), taken at new diagnosis, from a patient treated with antithyroid drugs. The source is a man aged 30 to 45 with Graves disease. Each CDR3 is given with its conserved first and last residue. A D gene is named only where the DNA matches it firmly. Expanded clones are given a class, and other clones once, few, many or no size at all.

j_call: TRBJ2-7; v_call: TRBV20-1; clone_size: many; d_call: .; cdr3_nt: TGCAGTGCTAGAGACCACAGGGACTTTTCCGAGCAGTACTTC; cdr3_aa: CSARDHRDFSEQYF
j_call: TRBJ2-7; v_call: TRBV29-1; clone_size: many; d_call: .; cdr3_nt: TGCAGCGTTCTGGCAGCGAGTCCCTACGAGCAGTACTTC; cdr3_aa: CSVLAASPYEQYF
j_call: TRBJ2-2; v_call: TRBV19; clone_size: .; d_call: .; cdr3_nt: TGTGCCACCAGAGACCCAACCGGGGAGCTGTTTTTT; cdr3_aa: CATRDPTGELFF
j_call: TRBJ1-4; v_call: TRBV11-2; clone_size: .; d_call: .; cdr3_nt: TGTGCCAGCAGCTCCGGTCTTAATGAAAAACTGTTTTTT; cdr3_aa: CASSSGLNEKLFF
j_call: TRBJ2-7; v_call: TRBV6-2/TRBV6-3; clone_size: many; d_call: .; cdr3_nt: TGTGCCAGCAGTTACTCCCTCAGGGCGCATGGCTACGAGCAGTACTTC; cdr3_aa: CASSYSLRAHGYEQYF
j_call: TRBJ1-4; v_call: TRBV12-3/TRBV12-4; clone_size: many; d_call: .; cdr3_nt: TGTGCCAGCAGGGGGACGGTGGGAGAAAAACTGTTTTTT; cdr3_aa: CASRGTVGEKLFF
j_call: TRBJ2-1; v_call: TRBV6-1; clone_size: few; d_call: .; cdr3_nt: TGTGCCAGCATTACGACACTGAGGGTCAATGGTGAGCAGTTCTTC; cdr3_aa: CASITTLRVNGEQFF
j_call: TRBJ2-7; v_call: TRBV27; clone_size: many; d_call: TRBD2; cdr3_nt: TGTGCCAGCAGTTTGGGAATAGCGGGAGGTCTCTACGAGCAGTACTTC; cdr3_aa: CASSLGIAGGLYEQYF
j_call: TRBJ1-1; v_call: TRBV19; clone_size: .; d_call: .; cdr3_nt: TGTGCCAGTAGTGAGGACATGAACACTGAAGCTTTCTTT; cdr3_aa: CASSEDMNTEAFF
j_call: TRBJ2-5; v_call: TRBV7-2; clone_size: .; d_call: .; cdr3_nt: TGTGCCAGCAGCTTATCCGGGTCGAGGGAGACCCAGTACTTC; cdr3_aa: CASSLSGSRETQYF
j_call: TRBJ2-7; v_call: TRBV12-3/TRBV12-4; clone_size: many; d_call: .; cdr3_nt: TGTGCCAGCAGTATAGACCGGGACGCCTACGAGCAGTACTTC; cdr3_aa: CASSIDRDAYEQYF
j_call: TRBJ1-6; v_call: TRBV3-1; clone_size: .; d_call: .; cdr3_nt: TGTGCCAGCAGCCCTGGAGCTAGCTCCTATAATTCACCCCTCCACTTT; cdr3_aa: CASSPGASSYNSPLHF
j_call: TRBJ2-1; v_call: TRBV30; clone_size: many; d_call: TRBD2; cdr3_nt: TGTGCCTGGAGTGCCTACGGGGGGAGTGAGCAGTTCTTC; cdr3_aa: CAWSAYGGSEQFF
j_call: TRBJ2-1; v_call: TRBV24-1; clone_size: many; d_call: TRBD1; cdr3_nt: TGTGCCACCAGTGATGGGCAGGGGGCTACCTACAATGAGCAGTTCTTC; cdr3_aa: CATSDGQGATYNEQFF
j_call: TRBJ1-1; v_call: TRBV20-1; clone_size: many; d_call: TRBD1; cdr3_nt: TGCAGTGCACCCAGGACAGGGGCGAACACTGAAGCTTTCTTT; cdr3_aa: CSAPRTGANTEAFF
j_call: TRBJ2-1; v_call: TRBV6-4; clone_size: .; d_call: TRBD2; cdr3_nt: TGTGCCAGCAGTGCCTCCGGGACTAGCTCCCCCAATGAGCAGTTCTTC; cdr3_aa: CASSASGTSSPNEQFF
j_call: TRBJ2-1; v_call: TRBV10-3; clone_size: .; d_call: .; cdr3_nt: TGTGCCATCAGTGACTCGGGTTTCCATGAGCAGTTCTTC; cdr3_aa: CAISDSGFHEQFF
j_call: TRBJ1-4; v_call: TRBV7-9; clone_size: many; d_call: .; cdr3_nt: TGTGCCAGCAGCCCCAGACGCGGGGGCGGAAATGGGGAAAAACTGTTTTTT; cdr3_aa: CASSPRRGGGNGEKLFF
j_call: TRBJ2-7; v_call: TRBV27; clone_size: .; d_call: TRBD1; cdr3_nt: TGTGCCAGCAGTTGGACCGGACAGGGCGAGCAGTACTTC; cdr3_aa: CASSWTGQGEQYF
j_call: TRBJ2-1; v_call: TRBV2; clone_size: many; d_call: TRBD2; cdr3_nt: TGTGCCAGCAGTGAGCGGGAGACGAGGCATGAGCAGTTCTTC; cdr3_aa: CASSERETRHEQFF
j_call: TRBJ2-7; v_call: TRBV12-3/TRBV12-4; clone_size: many; d_call: .; cdr3_nt: TGTGCCAGCAGTTCTTGGGACCCCGTGCGGGCCTACGAGCAGTACTTC; cdr3_aa: CASSSWDPVRAYEQYF
j_call: TRBJ2-1; v_call: TRBV19; clone_size: .; d_call: .; cdr3_nt: TGTGCCAGTAGTATAGAACCCCATCAGAATGAGCAGTTCTTC; cdr3_aa: CASSIEPHQNEQFF
j_call: TRBJ2-5; v_call: TRBV18; clone_size: .; d_call: .; cdr3_nt: TGTGCCAGCTCAGACGGACGGGCTCAAGAGACCCAGTACTTC; cdr3_aa: CASSDGRAQETQYF
j_call: TRBJ2-7; v_call: TRBV20-1; clone_size: few; d_call: .; cdr3_nt: TGCAGTGCTAGAGACCCCCCCGAGTCAGGGGCCTACGAGCAGTACTTC; cdr3_aa: CSARDPPESGAYEQYF
j_call: TRBJ2-7; v_call: TRBV20-1; clone_size: many; d_call: .; cdr3_nt: TGCAGTGCCCGCCAATACGAGCAGTACTTC; cdr3_aa: CSARQYEQYF
j_call: TRBJ2-3; v_call: TRBV7-8; clone_size: many; d_call: .; cdr3_nt: TGTGCCAGCAGCTGGGCCCCCCACGAACCGACAGATACGCAGTATTTT; cdr3_aa: CASSWAPHEPTDTQYF
j_call: TRBJ2-2; v_call: TRBV7-9; clone_size: .; d_call: .; cdr3_nt: TGTGCCAGCAGCTTAGTAAGCGTCACCGGGGAGCTGTTTTTT; cdr3_aa: CASSLVSVTGELFF
j_call: TRBJ2-7; v_call: TRBV11-1; clone_size: many; d_call: .; cdr3_nt: TGTGCCAGCAGCTTAGCGCGGGGGACAGCCACCTACGAGCAGTACTTC; cdr3_aa: CASSLARGTATYEQYF
j_call: TRBJ2-3; v_call: TRBV6-1; clone_size: many; d_call: TRBD1; cdr3_nt: TGTGCCAGCACTACCCGGGACAGGGGGGTCTGGGCGGATCAGTATTTT; cdr3_aa: CASTTRDRGVWADQYF
j_call: TRBJ1-1; v_call: TRBV20-1; clone_size: .; d_call: .; cdr3_nt: TGCAGTGCTAGCCGGCCGGGGGCCTACATGAACACTGAAGCTTTCTTT; cdr3_aa: CSASRPGAYMNTEAFF
j_call: TRBJ1-5; v_call: TRBV20-1; clone_size: .; d_call: TRBD1; cdr3_nt: TGCAGTGCTAGCCTGGGACAGCCCGATCAGCCCCAGCATTTT; cdr3_aa: CSASLGQPDQPQHF
j_call: TRBJ2-1; v_call: TRBV24-1; clone_size: many; d_call: .; cdr3_nt: TGTGCCACCAGTCACGGACAAGGCTGGGATGAGCAGTTCTTC; cdr3_aa: CATSHGQGWDEQFF
j_call: TRBJ2-7; v_call: TRBV19; clone_size: many; d_call: TRBD1; cdr3_nt: TGTGCCAGTAGTATCGGACAGGGGACCTACGAGCAGTACTTC; cdr3_aa: CASSIGQGTYEQYF
j_call: TRBJ1-1; v_call: TRBV2; clone_size: many; d_call: TRBD1; cdr3_nt: TGTGCCAGCAGGTGGGGACAGGGTTCGATAACTGAAGCTTTCTTT; cdr3_aa: CASRWGQGSITEAFF
j_call: TRBJ2-2; v_call: TRBV20-1; clone_size: many; d_call: .; cdr3_nt: TGCAGTGCTAGAGCTCGCGGATTCGGCGCTACCGGGGAGCTGTTTTTT; cdr3_aa: CSARARGFGATGELFF
j_call: TRBJ1-2; v_call: TRBV11-2; clone_size: .; d_call: TRBD1; cdr3_nt: TGTGCCAGCAGCTCAGGGGGGTTTGATGGCTACACCTTC; cdr3_aa: CASSSGGFDGYTF
j_call: TRBJ2-1; v_call: TRBV6-2/TRBV6-3; clone_size: few; d_call: .; cdr3_nt: TGTGCCAGCAGTGGCCGGGCCCCATACAATGAGCAGTTCTTC; cdr3_aa: CASSGRAPYNEQFF
j_call: TRBJ2-1; v_call: TRBV16; clone_size: many; d_call: TRBD2; cdr3_nt: TGTGCCAGCATCACTACGTTCGGGGACTACCGCCCGCCCTACTCCTACAATGAGCAGTTCTTC; cdr3_aa: CASITTFGDYRPPYSYNEQFF
j_call: TRBJ2-5; v_call: TRBV12-5; clone_size: many; d_call: .; cdr3_nt: TGTGCTAGTGGTTTGTCAGGGCCCCAAGAGACCCAGTACTTC; cdr3_aa: CASGLSGPQETQYF
j_call: TRBJ2-3; v_call: TRBV29-1; clone_size: many; d_call: .; cdr3_nt: TGCAGCGTTCCTAGGGCCGGGACAGATACGCAGTATTTT; cdr3_aa: CSVPRAGTDTQYF
j_call: TRBJ1-6; v_call: TRBV12-3/TRBV12-4; clone_size: few; d_call: .; cdr3_nt: TGTGCCGGCAGTGTCGGACGACCCCTCCACTTT; cdr3_aa: CAGSVGRPLHF
j_call: TRBJ1-2; v_call: TRBV9; clone_size: few; d_call: .; cdr3_nt: TGTGCCAGCAGCGTACCAGGGAGGGACTATGGCTACACCTTC; cdr3_aa: CASSVPGRDYGYTF
j_call: TRBJ2-1; v_call: TRBV25-1; clone_size: .; d_call: .; cdr3_nt: TGTGCCAGCAGTGCAGGGTCAGGGGTCAATGAGCAGTTCTTC; cdr3_aa: CASSAGSGVNEQFF
j_call: TRBJ1-2; v_call: TRBV7-9; clone_size: .; d_call: .; cdr3_nt: TGTGCCAGCAGCTTAGTGCAGGGAAGTCACGGCTACACCTTC; cdr3_aa: CASSLVQGSHGYTF
j_call: TRBJ2-5; v_call: TRBV4-1; clone_size: few; d_call: .; cdr3_nt: TGCGCCAGCAGCCAGGCGATGATCGTAGGGGAGACCCAGTACTTC; cdr3_aa: CASSQAMIVGETQYF